The T cell receptor beta chain described here comes from a study of glioma-infiltrating T cells. Study-wide background: Blood libraries targeted about 4- to 11-fold coverage of about one million T cells.

The length of the CDR3 is 12 residues. Germline CDR1 is MDHEN and CDR2 is SYDVKM. The V and J ends lost 7 bases and 10 bases respectively, with 11 bases between them. Using RNA template, CDR3s of TCR alpha and beta were amplified with iRepertoire arm-PCR. TCRdb reprocessed the multiplex PCR reads via MiXCR and lists one record per CDR3 protein. The repertoire holds around 390,000 distinct CDR3 sequences, with about two fifths as singletons. Findings and caveats of the study: Above-expected tissue-blood divergence occurred in all gliomas, most in low-grade ones. CDR3 overlap between tissue and blood was very small.

This clonotype appeared a single time. Its antigen remains unknown. A much more abundant neighbour one base away suggests this may be a read error. No conserved phenylalanine or tryptophan ends this CDR3, so it is likely a read error. The TCR was taken from a human donor with low-grade glioma or glioblastoma, undergoing nonglioma brain surgery, or in good health (not recorded which). This chain connects TRBV28 to TRBJ1-6; possible D gene TRBD1, 6 bases. Input material: glioma tissue, nonneoplastic brain tissue, or PBMCs (not recorded which). The CDR3 bases are TGTGCCAGCAACCCAGGGGAGTCACCCCTCCACTCT. This encodes CASNPGESPLHS.